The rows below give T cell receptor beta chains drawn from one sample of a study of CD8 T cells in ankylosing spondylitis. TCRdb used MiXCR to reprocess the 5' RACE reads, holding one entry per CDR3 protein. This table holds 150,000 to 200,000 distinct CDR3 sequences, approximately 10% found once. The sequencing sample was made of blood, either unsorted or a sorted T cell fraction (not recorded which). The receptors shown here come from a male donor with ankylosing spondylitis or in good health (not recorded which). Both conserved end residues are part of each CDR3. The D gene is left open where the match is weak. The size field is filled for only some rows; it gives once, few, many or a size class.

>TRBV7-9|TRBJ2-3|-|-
CASSFPFPDTQYF
TGTGCCAGCAGCTTTCCGTTTCCAGATACGCAGTATTTT
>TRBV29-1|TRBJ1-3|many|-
CSVGFSSGNTIYF
TGCAGCGTTGGGTTCTCCTCTGGAAACACCATATATTTT
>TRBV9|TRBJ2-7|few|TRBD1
CASSLTTGGTSYEQYF
TGTGCCAGCAGCCTCACGACAGGGGGAACGTCCTACGAGCAGTACTTC
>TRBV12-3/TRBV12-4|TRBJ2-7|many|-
CASSSAGHQYF
TGTGCCAGCAGTTCCGCGGGACACCAGTACTTC
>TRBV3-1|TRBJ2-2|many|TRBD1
CASSSTPDRAETGELFF
TGTGCCAGCAGCTCCACCCCCGACAGGGCAGAGACCGGGGAGCTGTTTTTT
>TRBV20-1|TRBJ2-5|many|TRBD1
CSAREDRVLGSGETQYF
TGCAGTGCTAGAGAAGACAGGGTGTTGGGGTCCGGAGAGACCCAGTACTTC
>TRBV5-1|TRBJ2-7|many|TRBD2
CASGNGGLAGVSEQYF
TGCGCCAGCGGTAATGGGGGCCTAGCGGGAGTTTCTGAGCAGTACTTC
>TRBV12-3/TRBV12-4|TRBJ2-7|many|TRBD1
CASSPDWDRNYEQYF
TGTGCCAGCAGCCCAGACTGGGACAGGAACTACGAGCAGTACTTC
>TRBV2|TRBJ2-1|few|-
CASSVLVLNEQFF
TGTGCCAGCAGTGTACTAGTTCTCAATGAGCAGTTCTTC
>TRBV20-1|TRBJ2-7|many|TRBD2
CSANPPGLAYEQYF
TGCAGTGCGAACCCACCGGGACTAGCCTACGAGCAGTACTTC